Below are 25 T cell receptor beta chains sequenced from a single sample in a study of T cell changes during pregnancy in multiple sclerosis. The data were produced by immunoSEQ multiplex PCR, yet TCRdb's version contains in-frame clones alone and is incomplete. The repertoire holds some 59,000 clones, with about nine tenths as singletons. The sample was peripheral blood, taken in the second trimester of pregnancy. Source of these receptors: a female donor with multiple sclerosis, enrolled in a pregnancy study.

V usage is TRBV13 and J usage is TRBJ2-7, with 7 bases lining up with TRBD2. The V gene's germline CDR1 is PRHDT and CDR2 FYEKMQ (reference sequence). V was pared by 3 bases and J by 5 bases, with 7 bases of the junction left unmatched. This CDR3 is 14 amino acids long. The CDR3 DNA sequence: TGTGCCAGCAGCTTTAGGACTAGGTATCACGAGCAGTACTTC. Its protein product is CASSFRTRYHEQYF.

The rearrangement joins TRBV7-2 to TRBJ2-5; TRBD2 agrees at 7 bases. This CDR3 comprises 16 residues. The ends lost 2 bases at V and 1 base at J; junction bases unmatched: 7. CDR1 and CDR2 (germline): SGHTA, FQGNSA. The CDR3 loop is CASSLSWASGQETQYF. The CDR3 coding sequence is TGTGCCAGCAGCTTATCATGGGCTAGCGGCCAAGAGACCCAGTACTTC.

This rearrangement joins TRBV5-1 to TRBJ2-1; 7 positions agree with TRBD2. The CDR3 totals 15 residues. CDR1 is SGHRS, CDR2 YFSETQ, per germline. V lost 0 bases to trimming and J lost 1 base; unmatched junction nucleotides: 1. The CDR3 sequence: CASSLDGGSYNEQFF. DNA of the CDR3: TGCGCCAGCAGCTTGGACGGGGGGTCCTACAATGAGCAGTTCTTC. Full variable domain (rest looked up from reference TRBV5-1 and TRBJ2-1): KAGVTQTPRYLIKTRGQQVTLSCSPISGHRSVSWYQQTPGQGLQFLFEYFSETQRNKGNFPGRFSGRQFSNSRSEMNVSTLELGDSALYLCASSLDGGSYNEQFFGPGTRLTVL.

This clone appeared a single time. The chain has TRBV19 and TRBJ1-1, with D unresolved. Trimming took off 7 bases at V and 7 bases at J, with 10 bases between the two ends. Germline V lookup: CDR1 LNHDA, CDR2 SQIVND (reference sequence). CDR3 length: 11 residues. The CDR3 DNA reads TGTGCCAGTACAATCAGGTTTGAAGCTTTCTTT. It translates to CASTIRFEAFF.

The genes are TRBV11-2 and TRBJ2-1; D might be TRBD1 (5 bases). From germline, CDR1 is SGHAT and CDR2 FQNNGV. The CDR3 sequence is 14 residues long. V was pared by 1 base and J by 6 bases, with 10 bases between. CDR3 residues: CASSLAPDSNEQFF. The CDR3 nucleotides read TGTGCCAGCAGCTTAGCCCCCGACAGCAATGAGCAGTTCTTC. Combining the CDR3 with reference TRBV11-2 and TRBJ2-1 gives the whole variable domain EAGVAQSPRYKIIEKRQSVAFWCNPISGHATLYWYQQILGQGPKLLIQFQNNGVVDDSQLPKDRFSAERLKGVDSTLKIQPAKLEDSAVYLCASSLAPDSNEQFFGPGTRLTVL.

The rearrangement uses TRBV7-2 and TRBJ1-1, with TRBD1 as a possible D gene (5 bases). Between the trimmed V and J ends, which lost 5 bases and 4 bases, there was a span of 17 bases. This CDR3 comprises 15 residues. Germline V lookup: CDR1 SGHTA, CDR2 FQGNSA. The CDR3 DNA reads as TGTGCCAGCAGCCTTAGACCGGGGGGGAGCACTGAAGCTTTCTTT. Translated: CASSLRPGGSTEAFF.

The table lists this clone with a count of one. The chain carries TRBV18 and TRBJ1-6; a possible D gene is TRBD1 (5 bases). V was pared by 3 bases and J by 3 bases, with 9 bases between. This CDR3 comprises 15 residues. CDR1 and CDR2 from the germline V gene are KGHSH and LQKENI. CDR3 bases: TGTGCCAGCTCACCGGGGGGAGGCTATAATTCACCCCTCCACTTT. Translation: CASSPGGGYNSPLHF.

This chain's CDR3 is CASSLLGSRPTNEKLFF. In DNA, the CDR3 is TGTGCCAGCAGCTTGCTGGGCTCCCGACCAACTAATGAAAAACTGTTTTTT. This rearrangement joins TRBV5-6 to TRBJ1-4, with no clear D. The CDR3 is 17 residues long. The V and J ends lost 1 base and 0 bases respectively, with 13 bases between them. Germline CDR1 is SGHDT and CDR2 is YYEEEE. The whole variable domain, filled in from reference TRBV5-6 and TRBJ1-4, reads DAGVTQSPTHLIKTRGQQVTLRCSPKSGHDTVSWYQQALGQGPQFIFQYYEEEERQRGNFPDRFSGHQFPNYSSELNVNALLLGDSALYLCASSLLGSRPTNEKLFFGSGTQLSVL.

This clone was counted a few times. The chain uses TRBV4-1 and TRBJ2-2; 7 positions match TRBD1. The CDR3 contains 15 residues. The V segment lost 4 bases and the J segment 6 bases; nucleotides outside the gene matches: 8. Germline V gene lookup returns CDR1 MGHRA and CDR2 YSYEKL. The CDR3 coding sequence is TGCGCCAGCAGCCCGTACAGGGGAAGAGCCGGGGAGCTGTTTTTT. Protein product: CASSPYRGRAGELFF.

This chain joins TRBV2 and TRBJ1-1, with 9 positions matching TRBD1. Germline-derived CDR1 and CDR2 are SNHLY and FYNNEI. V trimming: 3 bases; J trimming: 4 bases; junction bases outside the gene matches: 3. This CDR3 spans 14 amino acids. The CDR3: CASSDETGGTEAFF. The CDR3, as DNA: TGTGCCAGCAGTGATGAGACAGGGGGCACTGAAGCTTTCTTT.

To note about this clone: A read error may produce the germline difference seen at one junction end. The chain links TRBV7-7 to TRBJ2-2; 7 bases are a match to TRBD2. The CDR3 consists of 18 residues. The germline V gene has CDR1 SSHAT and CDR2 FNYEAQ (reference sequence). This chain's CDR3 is CASSLGRDLAANTGELFF. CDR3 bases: TGTGCTAGCAGTTTGGGGCGGGACCTAGCGGCGAACACCGGGGAGCTGTTTTTT. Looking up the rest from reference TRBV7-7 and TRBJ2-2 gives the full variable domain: GAGVSQSPRYKVTKRGQDVTLRCDPISSHATLYWYQQALGQGPEFLTYFNYEAQPDKSGLPSDRFSAERPEGSISTLTIQRTEQRDSAMYRCASSLGRDLAANTGELFFGEGSRLTVL.

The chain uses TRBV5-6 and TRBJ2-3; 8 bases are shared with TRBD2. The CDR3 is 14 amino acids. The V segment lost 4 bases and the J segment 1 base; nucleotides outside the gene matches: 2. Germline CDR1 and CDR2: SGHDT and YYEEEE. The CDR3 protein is CASSPTSGTDTQYF. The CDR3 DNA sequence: TGTGCCAGCAGCCCGACTAGCGGCACAGATACGCAGTATTTT.

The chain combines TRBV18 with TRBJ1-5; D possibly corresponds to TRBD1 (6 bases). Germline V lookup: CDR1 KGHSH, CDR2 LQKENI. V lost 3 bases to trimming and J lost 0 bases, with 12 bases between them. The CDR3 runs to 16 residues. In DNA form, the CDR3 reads TGTGCCAGCTCACCCAACGCAGGGGTTAGCAATCAGCCCCAGCATTTT. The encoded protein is CASSPNAGVSNQPQHF.

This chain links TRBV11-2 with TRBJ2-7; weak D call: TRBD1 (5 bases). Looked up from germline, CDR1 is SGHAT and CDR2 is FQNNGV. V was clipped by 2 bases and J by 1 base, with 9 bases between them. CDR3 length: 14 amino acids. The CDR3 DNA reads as TGTGCCAGCAGCTTACTTCCAGGGTCCTACGAGCAGTACTTC. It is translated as CASSLLPGSYEQYF.

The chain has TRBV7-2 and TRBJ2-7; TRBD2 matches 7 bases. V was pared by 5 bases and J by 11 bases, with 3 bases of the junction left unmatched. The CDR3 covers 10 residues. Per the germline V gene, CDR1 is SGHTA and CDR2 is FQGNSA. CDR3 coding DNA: TGTGCCAGCAGCGCCCGGGGGGAGTACTTC. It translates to CASSARGEYF.

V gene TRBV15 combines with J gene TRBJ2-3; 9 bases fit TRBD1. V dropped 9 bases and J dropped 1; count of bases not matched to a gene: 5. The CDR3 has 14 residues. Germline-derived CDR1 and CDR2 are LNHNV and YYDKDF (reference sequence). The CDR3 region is CATGDRARTDTQYF. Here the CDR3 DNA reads TGTGCCACGGGGGACAGGGCTCGCACAGATACGCAGTATTTT.

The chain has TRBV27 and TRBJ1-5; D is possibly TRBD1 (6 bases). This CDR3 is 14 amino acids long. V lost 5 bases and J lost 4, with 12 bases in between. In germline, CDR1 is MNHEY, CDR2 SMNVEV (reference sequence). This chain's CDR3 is CASSPTGTNQPQHF. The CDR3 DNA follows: TGTGCCAGCAGTCCCACAGGGACAAATCAGCCCCAGCATTTT.

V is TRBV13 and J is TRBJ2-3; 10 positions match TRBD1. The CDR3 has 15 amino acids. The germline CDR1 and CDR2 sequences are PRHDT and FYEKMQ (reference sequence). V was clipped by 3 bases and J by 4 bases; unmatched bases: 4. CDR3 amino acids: CASSLTGGAPDTQYF. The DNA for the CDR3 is TGTGCCAGCAGCTTGACAGGGGGCGCGCCAGATACGCAGTATTTT.

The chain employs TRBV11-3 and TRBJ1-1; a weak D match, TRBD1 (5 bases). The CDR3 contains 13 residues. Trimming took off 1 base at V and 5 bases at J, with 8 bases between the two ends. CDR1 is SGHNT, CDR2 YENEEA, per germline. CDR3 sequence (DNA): TGTGCCAGCAGCTTAGTGGGGGGGACTGAAGCTTTCTTT. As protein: CASSLVGGTEAFF.

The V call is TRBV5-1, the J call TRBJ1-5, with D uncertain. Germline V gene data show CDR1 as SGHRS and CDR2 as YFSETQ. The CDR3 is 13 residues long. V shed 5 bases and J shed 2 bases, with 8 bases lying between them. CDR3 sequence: CASSREGNQPQHF. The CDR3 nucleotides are TGCGCCAGCAGTAGAGAGGGCAATCAGCCCCAGCATTTT.

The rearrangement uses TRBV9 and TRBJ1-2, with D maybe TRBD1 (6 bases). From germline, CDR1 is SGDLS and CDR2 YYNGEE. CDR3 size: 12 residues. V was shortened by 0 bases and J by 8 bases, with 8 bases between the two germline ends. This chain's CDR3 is CASSVEGGGYTF. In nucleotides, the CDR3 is TGTGCCAGCAGCGTAGAGGGGGGGGGCTACACCTTC.

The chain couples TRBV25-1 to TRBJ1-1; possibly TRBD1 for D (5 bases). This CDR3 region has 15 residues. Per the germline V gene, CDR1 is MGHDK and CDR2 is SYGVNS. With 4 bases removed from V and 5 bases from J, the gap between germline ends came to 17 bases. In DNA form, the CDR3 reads TGTGCCAGCAGTGCCGAAGGAGGGGAATTAACTGAAGCTTTCTTT. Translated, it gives CASSAEGGELTEAFF.

CDR3 nucleotide sequence: TGTGCCTGGAGTAAAGGGGCGCACACTGAAGCTTTCTTT. Encoded protein: CAWSKGAHTEAFF. This sequence joins TRBV30 and TRBJ1-1; perhaps TRBD1 as D (5 bases). The CDR3 covers 13 residues. CDR1 and CDR2 from the germline V gene are GTSNPN and SVGIG (reference sequence). V was cut by 2 bases and J by 3 bases, with 10 bases left in between.

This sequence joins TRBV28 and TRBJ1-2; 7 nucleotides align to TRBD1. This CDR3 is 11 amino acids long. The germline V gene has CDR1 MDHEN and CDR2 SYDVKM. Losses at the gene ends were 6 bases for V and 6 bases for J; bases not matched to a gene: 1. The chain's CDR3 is CASSDRDGYTF. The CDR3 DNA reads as TGTGCCAGCAGCGACAGGGATGGCTACACCTTC.

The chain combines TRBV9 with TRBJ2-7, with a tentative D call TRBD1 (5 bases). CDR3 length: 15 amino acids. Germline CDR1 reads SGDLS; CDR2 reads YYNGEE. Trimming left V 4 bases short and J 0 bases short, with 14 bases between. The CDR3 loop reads CASSKQELISYEQYF. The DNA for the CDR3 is TGTGCCAGCAGCAAACAGGAACTCATCTCCTACGAGCAGTACTTC. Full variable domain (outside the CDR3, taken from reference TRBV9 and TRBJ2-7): DSGVTQTPKHLITATGQRVTLRCSPRSGDLSVYWYQQSLDQGLQFLIQYYNGEERAKGNILERFSAQQFPDLHSELNLSSLELGDSALYFCASSKQELISYEQYFGPGTRLTVT.